These T cell receptor beta chains were read from a single sample in a study of T cells in Graves' hyperthyroidism and ophthalmopathy. TCRdb used MiXCR to reprocess the multiplex PCR reads, holding one entry per CDR3 protein. In the table there are about 690,000 distinct CDR3 sequences, 15% to 20% of which are singletons. The sample comprised blood. The receptor source for this set is a man aged 50 to 60 with Graves' hyperthyroidism. CDR3s include the opening cysteine and the closing phenylalanine or tryptophan. The D gene is left open where the match is weak. Some rows mark clone size as missing; the rest say once, few, many or name a class of expanded clone.

cdr3_length,v_call,clone_size,d_call,j_call,cdr3_nt,cdr3_aa
12,TRBV2,many,.,TRBJ1-1,TGTGCCAGCAGGGCGGAGCTCCCTGAAGCTTTCTTT,CASRAELPEAFF
15,TRBV9,.,TRBD2,TRBJ2-1,TGTGCCAGCAGCGTAAGCGGGACGGCTTTCAATGAGCAGTTCTTC,CASSVSGTAFNEQFF
15,TRBV10-3,many,.,TRBJ1-4,TGTGCCATCAGTGAGTCCCAACAGCCGAATGAAAAACTGTTTTTT,CAISESQQPNEKLFF
16,TRBV13,.,.,TRBJ1-1,TGTGCCAGCAGCTTAATCGGCAGGGAAGGGGGGACTGAAGCTTTCTTT,CASSLIGREGGTEAFF
14,TRBV10-3,.,TRBD1,TRBJ2-5,TGTGCCATCAGTGCGGGACAGGGAAAAGAGACCCAGTACTTC,CAISAGQGKETQYF
13,TRBV28,few,.,TRBJ1-2,TGTGCCAGCACCCCGGGGAGGTGGGATGGCTACACCTTC,CASTPGRWDGYTF
13,TRBV7-9,.,.,TRBJ1-1,TGTGCCATCCAACCCGTTTCGGCCACTGAAGCTTTCTTT,CAIQPVSATEAFF
15,TRBV2,many,.,TRBJ2-2,TGTGCCAGCAGTGATGTCAGGGGATACACCGGGGAGCTGTTTTTT,CASSDVRGYTGELFF
15,TRBV7-2,.,TRBD1,TRBJ1-5,TGCGCCAGCAGCCCGGGACAGGGGACGGGTCAGCCCCAGCATTTT,CASSPGQGTGQPQHF
18,TRBV24-1,.,TRBD2,TRBJ2-1,TGTGCCACCAGTGATGTGGGGGCAAGCGGGAGTACCTACAATGAGCAGTTCTTC,CATSDVGASGSTYNEQFF
14,TRBV7-2,many,TRBD2,TRBJ2-7,TGTGCCAGCAGCCTCGGGACTAGCGCAGACGAGCAGTACTTC,CASSLGTSADEQYF
13,TRBV18,.,.,TRBJ1-5,TGTGCCAGCTCACCGGGACAAGGTCGCCCCCAGCATTTT,CASSPGQGRPQHF
18,TRBV7-8,many,TRBD1,TRBJ1-2,TGTGCCAGCAGCGCAGTTGGGACAGGGGGTGTCGGCGGCTATGGCTACACCTTC,CASSAVGTGGVGGYGYTF
15,TRBV12-3/TRBV12-4,many,TRBD1,TRBJ2-3,TGTGCCAGCAGTGCCTCAGGGGGTACATCAGATACGCAGTATTTT,CASSASGGTSDTQYF
17,TRBV18,few,.,TRBJ2-7,TGTGCCAGCTCACCACCGTATAGTGGGACCTCGGGTAGCGAGCAGTACTTC,CASSPPYSGTSGSEQYF
16,TRBV7-9,many,.,TRBJ1-3,TGTGCCACCATAGCACTGGACCCTACCACTGGAAACACCATATATTTT,CATIALDPTTGNTIYF
19,TRBV11-2,many,TRBD2,TRBJ2-1,TGTGCCAGCAGCTTAGATGACGGACTAGCGGGAGAGTCCTACAATGAGCAGTTCTTC,CASSLDDGLAGESYNEQFF
12,TRBV30,many,.,TRBJ1-5,TGTGCCTGGAGTGGTTACAATCAGCCCCAGCATTTT,CAWSGYNQPQHF
11,TRBV29-1,many,.,TRBJ2-2,TGCAGCGTTGAGTTCCGTTCAGAGCTGTTTTTT,CSVEFRSELFF
15,TRBV7-2,.,.,TRBJ1-1,TGTGCCAGCAGCTTGCAACAGGGTTCAAACACTGAAGCTTTCTTT,CASSLQQGSNTEAFF
15,TRBV12-3/TRBV12-4,.,TRBD1,TRBJ2-7,TGTGCCAGCAGTAGAGACAGGGTGAGCTCCTACGAGCAGTACTTC,CASSRDRVSSYEQYF
15,TRBV12-3/TRBV12-4,many,TRBD1,TRBJ2-1,TGTGCCAGTCGAACCGGGACAGGGGTGTACAATGAGCAGTTCTTC,CASRTGTGVYNEQFF
13,TRBV7-9,few,.,TRBJ2-7,TGTGCCAGCAGCTTCCCCAGGGACAACGAGCAGTACTTC,CASSFPRDNEQYF
15,TRBV5-6,many,TRBD1,TRBJ2-1,TGTGCCAGCAGCCCCCGGGACAGGAGGTACCGAGAGCAGTTCTTC,CASSPRDRRYREQFF
15,TRBV7-9,many,TRBD2,TRBJ2-5,TGTGCCAGCAGCTCCACCGGGACTAGGGTGGAGACCCAGTACTTC,CASSSTGTRVETQYF
16,TRBV18,.,TRBD2,TRBJ2-3,TGTGCCAGCTCACCCTTCAGCGGGAGAACCACAGATACGCAGTATTTT,CASSPFSGRTTDTQYF
13,TRBV11-3,.,.,TRBJ1-2,TGTGCCAGCGGTTCCGGGACGGTCTATGGCTACACCTTC,CASGSGTVYGYTF
17,TRBV6-5,few,.,TRBJ1-2,TGTGCCAGCAGTTACTCGAAGGGGAGCGTTCTAATCCATGGCTACACCTTC,CASSYSKGSVLIHGYTF
16,TRBV19,many,TRBD2,TRBJ2-5,TGTGCCAGTAGTATCGACTGGACTAGCGGGAGGACGGCCCAGTACTTC,CASSIDWTSGRTAQYF
16,TRBV30,.,.,TRBJ2-1,TGTGCCTGGAGTGTACGTTTCGGGACAAAGTACAATGAGCAGTTCTTC,CAWSVRFGTKYNEQFF
15,TRBV5-1,.,.,TRBJ1-2,TGCGCCAGCAGCTTGGGACGGGTAGGGAACAATGGCTACACCTTC,CASSLGRVGNNGYTF
18,TRBV11-2,many,.,TRBJ2-2,TGTGCCAGCAGCTTAGTATTTGTCAGGAGAGGTTTGACCGGGGAGCTGTTTTTT,CASSLVFVRRGLTGELFF
13,TRBV2,many,.,TRBJ2-1,TGTGCCAGCAGGGAGGGTACCTACAATGAGCAGTTCTTC,CASREGTYNEQFF
14,TRBV6-1,many,.,TRBJ1-3,TGTGCCAGCAGTGAAGGGGTCTCTGGAAACACCATATATTTT,CASSEGVSGNTIYF
16,TRBV18,few,.,TRBJ1-2,TGTGCCAGCTCACCATATCAGGAGGGGGTCAACTATGGCTACACCTTC,CASSPYQEGVNYGYTF
17,TRBV5-1,.,.,TRBJ2-1,TGCGCCAGCAGCTTGGCTTTTCGGGGGCGGACCTACAATGAGCAGTTCTTC,CASSLAFRGRTYNEQFF
15,TRBV25-1,many,TRBD2,TRBJ2-3,TGTGCCAGCAGTGAAGGGAGGGTCGCCACAGATACGCAGTATTTT,CASSEGRVATDTQYF
15,TRBV7-9,.,.,TRBJ2-7,TGTGCCAGCAGCTCCACCGGGCCCGACTCCTACGAGCAGTACTTC,CASSSTGPDSYEQYF
15,TRBV4-1,few,.,TRBJ2-5,TGCGCCAGCAGCCAAGAATGGGGGCGTCAAGAGACCCAGTACTTC,CASSQEWGRQETQYF
14,TRBV10-3,many,.,TRBJ1-2,TGTGCCATCAGTGACAGGCAGGGCGAAGGTGGCTACACCTTC,CAISDRQGEGGYTF
13,TRBV28,many,.,TRBJ2-7,TGTGCCAGCAGGGGGCAGGGTGTCAACGAGCAGTACTTC,CASRGQGVNEQYF
14,TRBV28,many,TRBD2,TRBJ2-7,TGTGCCAGCAGTTGGTTCACTAGCGGCTACGAGCAGTACTTC,CASSWFTSGYEQYF
14,TRBV5-1,few,.,TRBJ2-2,TGCGCCAGCAGTCCTGACTGGGAGTCGGGGGAGCTGTTTTTT,CASSPDWESGELFF
14,TRBV13,.,.,TRBJ2-7,TGTGCCAGCAGCTTAAGGCGGTTGTGGTACGAGCAGTACTTC,CASSLRRLWYEQYF
15,TRBV7-3,.,TRBD1,TRBJ2-1,TGTGCCAGCAGCTCACCCCGGACAGGAGACAATGAGCAGTTCTTC,CASSSPRTGDNEQFF
14,TRBV20-1,many,.,TRBJ2-7,TGCAGTGCTAGAGCAGTCAGATATCGCATCGAGCAGTACTTC,CSARAVRYRIEQYF
15,TRBV12-5,many,TRBD1,TRBJ1-6,TGTGCTAGTGGTTTCGGGACAGGGGAAGATTCACCCCTCCACTTT,CASGFGTGEDSPLHF
16,TRBV6-1,.,TRBD1,TRBJ2-1,TGTGCCAGCAGCCGCCGACAGGGGGCAACCTACAATGAGCAGTTCTTC,CASSRRQGATYNEQFF
15,TRBV9,few,TRBD1,TRBJ1-6,TGTGCCAGCAGCGTAGGAGACAGGGTGGATTCACCCCTCCACTTT,CASSVGDRVDSPLHF
19,TRBV6-2/TRBV6-3,many,TRBD2,TRBJ2-1,TGTGCCAGCAGGGACACCGGGACTAGCGGGAGTTACCCCTACAATGAGCAGTTCTTC,CASRDTGTSGSYPYNEQFF
16,TRBV11-2,many,.,TRBJ2-7,TGTGCCAGCAGCTTCCCACAATCCGGGGTCTCCTACGAGCAGTACTTC,CASSFPQSGVSYEQYF
17,TRBV5-6,many,TRBD2,TRBJ2-7,TGTGCCAGCAGCGTGGAACTAGCGGGACTGTTCTCCTACGAGCAGTACTTC,CASSVELAGLFSYEQYF